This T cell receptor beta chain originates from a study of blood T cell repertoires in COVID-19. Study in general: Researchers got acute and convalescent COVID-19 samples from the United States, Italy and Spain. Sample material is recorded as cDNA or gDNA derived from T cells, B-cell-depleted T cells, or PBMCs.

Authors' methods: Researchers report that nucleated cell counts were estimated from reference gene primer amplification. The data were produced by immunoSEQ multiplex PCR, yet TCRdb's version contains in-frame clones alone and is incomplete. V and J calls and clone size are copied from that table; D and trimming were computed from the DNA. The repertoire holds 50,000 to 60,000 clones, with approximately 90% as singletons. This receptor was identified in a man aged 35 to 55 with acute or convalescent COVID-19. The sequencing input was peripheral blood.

CDR3 protein: CASSHISTVNTEAFF. CDR3 bases: TGCGCCAGCAGCCATATCTCAACAGTGAACACTGAAGCTTTCTTT. The chain joins TRBV5-1 to TRBJ1-1; no clear D gene. This CDR3 is built from 15 residues. Per germline, CDR1 SGHRS and CDR2 YFSETQ. V lost 4 bases and J lost 0, with 13 bases in between.